The rows below give T cell receptor beta chains drawn from one sample of a study of T cells in localized non-small cell lung cancer. Sequencing used immunoSEQ multiplex PCR; TCRdb keeps in-frame clones, though not all of them. The sample lists tens of thousands of clones; 87% were seen once. The specimen was peripheral blood, collected before any cancer treatment. The source of these receptors is a male donor at least 60 years old with stage I squamous cell lung carcinoma. The CDR3 runs from the conserved cysteine through the conserved F or W. Each record gives: J gene, D gene, V gene, clone size, CDR3 protein, CDR3 DNA. The D gene is left open where the match is weak. Clone size, where shown, is once, few, many, or a class for clones that have expanded.

TRBJ2-3 - TRBV2 once CASSDGGREDSDTQYF TGTGCCAGCAGTGACGGGGGCAGGGAAGATTCGGATACGCAGTATTTT
TRBJ1-5 TRBD1 TRBV7-6 - CASSPGTAAAQHF TGTGCCAGCAGCCCCGGGACAGCCGCGGCCCAGCATTTT
TRBJ2-3 - TRBV6-1 - CASSETVQRTTDTQYF TGTGCCAGCAGTGAAACAGTCCAGCGGACCACAGATACGCAGTATTTT
TRBJ1-1 - TRBV9 - CASSVGTQATEAFF TGTGCCAGCAGCGTAGGTACCCAGGCCACTGAAGCTTTCTTT
TRBJ2-7 TRBD2 TRBV2 - CASSGQLAGVEQYF TGTGCCAGCTCCGGGCAACTAGCGGGGGTCGAGCAGTACTTC
TRBJ2-6 - TRBV19 - CASSSGAGANVLTF TGTGCCAGTAGCTCCGGGGCTGGGGCCAACGTCCTGACTTTC
TRBJ2-7 - TRBV10-2 - CASSTGTGSGQYF TGCGCCAGCAGTACAGGAACGGGTTCGGGCCAGTACTTC
TRBJ1-1 - TRBV30 - CAWSVLSWGAFF TGTGCCTGGAGTGTACTATCATGGGGAGCTTTCTTT
TRBJ2-1 - TRBV7-8 once CASSHLKESLSPWDEQFF TGTGCCAGCAGCCACCTGAAGGAATCTCTGTCACCTTGGGATGAGCAGTTCTTC
TRBJ2-1 TRBD1 TRBV6-5 - CAIRDRNNNEQFF TGTGCTATAAGGGACAGGAATAACAATGAGCAGTTCTTC
TRBJ2-7 - TRBV15 - CATSRVGGRTYEQYF TGTGCCACCAGCAGAGTCGGTGGACGGACCTACGAGCAGTACTTC
TRBJ2-1 - TRBV7-2 - CASSLWGGNEQFF TGTGCCAGCAGCTTATGGGGCGGCAATGAGCAGTTCTTC
TRBJ2-1 TRBD2 TRBV7-9 - CASSLVGRGVEQFF TGTGCCAGCAGCTTAGTTGGTCGGGGGGTAGAGCAGTTCTTC
TRBJ2-7 - TRBV4-2 once CASSQVGVGVSYEQYF TGTGCCAGCAGCCAAGTAGGGGTTGGGGTCTCCTACGAGCAGTACTTC
TRBJ2-7 - TRBV15 - CATSRGGSRGYEQYF TGTGCCACCAGCAGAGGAGGCTCTAGGGGCTACGAGCAGTACTTC
TRBJ1-3 TRBD1 TRBV15 - CATSIYRGSGNTIYF TGTGCCACCAGCATCTACAGGGGGTCTGGAAACACCATATATTTT
TRBJ1-3 - TRBV5-1 - CASSPRTRLTGNTIYF TGCGCCAGCAGCCCTCGGACAAGGCTTACTGGAAACACCATATATTTT
TRBJ1-5 - TRBV19 - CASTAGQPEGNQPQHF TGTGCCAGTACAGCAGGACAGCCGGAGGGCAATCAGCCCCAGCATTTT
TRBJ2-1 TRBD2 TRBV5-6 - CASLREREGEQFF TGTGCCAGCTTGCGGGAGAGGGAAGGAGAGCAGTTCTTC
TRBJ2-7 - TRBV7-9 - CASSRGLGVPYEQYF TGTGCCAGCAGCCGGGGTTTGGGGGTCCCCTACGAGCAGTACTTC
TRBJ2-6 - TRBV30 - CAWGQAWGANVLTF TGTGCCTGGGGACAAGCATGGGGGGCCAACGTCCTGACTTTC
TRBJ1-2 TRBD1 TRBV11-2 once CASSSLQGFNYGYTF TGTGCCAGCAGCTCATTACAGGGGTTCAACTATGGCTACACCTTC
TRBJ2-1 - TRBV11-3 - CASSFLSYNEQFF TGTGCCAGCAGCTTCCTCTCCTACAATGAGCAGTTCTTC
TRBJ2-5 - TRBV7-9 once CASSLRGKETQYF TGTGCCAGCAGCTTAAGGGGGAAAGAGACCCAGTACTTC